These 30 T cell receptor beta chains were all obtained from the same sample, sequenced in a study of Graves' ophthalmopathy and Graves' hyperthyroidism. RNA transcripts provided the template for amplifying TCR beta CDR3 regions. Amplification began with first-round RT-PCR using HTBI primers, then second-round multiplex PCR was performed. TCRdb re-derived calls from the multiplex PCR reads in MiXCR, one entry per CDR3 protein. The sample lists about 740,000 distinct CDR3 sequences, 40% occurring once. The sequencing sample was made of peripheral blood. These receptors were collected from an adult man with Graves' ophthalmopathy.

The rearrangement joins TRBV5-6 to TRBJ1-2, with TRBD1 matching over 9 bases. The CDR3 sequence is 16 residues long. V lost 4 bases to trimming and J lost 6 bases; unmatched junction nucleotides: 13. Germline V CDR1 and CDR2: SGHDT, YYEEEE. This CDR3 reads CASSHRLGTGPHGYTF. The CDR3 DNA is TGTGCCAGCAGCCACCGACTCGGGACAGGGCCCCATGGCTACACCTTC.

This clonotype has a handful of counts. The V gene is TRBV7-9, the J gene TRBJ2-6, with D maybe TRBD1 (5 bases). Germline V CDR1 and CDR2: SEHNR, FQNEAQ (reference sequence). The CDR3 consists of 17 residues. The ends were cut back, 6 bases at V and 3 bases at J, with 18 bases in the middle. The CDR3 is CASSRSAGWLGANVLTF. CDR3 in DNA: TGTGCCAGCAGTCGAAGCGCAGGGTGGCTTGGGGCCAACGTCCTGACTTTC.

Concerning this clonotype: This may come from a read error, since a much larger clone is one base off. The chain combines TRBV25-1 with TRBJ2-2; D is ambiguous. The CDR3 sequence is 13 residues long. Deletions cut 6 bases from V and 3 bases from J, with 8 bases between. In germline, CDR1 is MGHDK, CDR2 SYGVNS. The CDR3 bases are TGTGCCAGCAGCCCCTATTACACCGGGGAGCTGTTTTTT. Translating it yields CASSPYYTGELFF.

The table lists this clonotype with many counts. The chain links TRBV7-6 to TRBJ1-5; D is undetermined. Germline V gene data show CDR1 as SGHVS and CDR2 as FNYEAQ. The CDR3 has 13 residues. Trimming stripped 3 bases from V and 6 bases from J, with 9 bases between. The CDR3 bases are TGTGCCAGCAGCTTTGGGCTCGGTCAGCCCCAGCATTTT. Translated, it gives CASSFGLGQPQHF.

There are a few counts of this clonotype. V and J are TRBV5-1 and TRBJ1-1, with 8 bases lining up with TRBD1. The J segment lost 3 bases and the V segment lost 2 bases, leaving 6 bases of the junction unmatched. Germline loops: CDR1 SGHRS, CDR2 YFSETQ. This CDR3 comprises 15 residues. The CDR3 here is CASSFGQGGDTEAFF. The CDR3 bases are TGCGCCAGCAGCTTCGGACAGGGTGGGGACACTGAAGCTTTCTTT.

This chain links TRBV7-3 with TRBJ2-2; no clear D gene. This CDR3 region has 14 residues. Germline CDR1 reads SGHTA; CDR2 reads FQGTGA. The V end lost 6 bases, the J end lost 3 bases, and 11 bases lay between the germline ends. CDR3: CASSPPFYTGELFF. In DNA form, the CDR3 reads TGTGCCAGCAGTCCCCCTTTTTACACCGGGGAGCTGTTTTTT.

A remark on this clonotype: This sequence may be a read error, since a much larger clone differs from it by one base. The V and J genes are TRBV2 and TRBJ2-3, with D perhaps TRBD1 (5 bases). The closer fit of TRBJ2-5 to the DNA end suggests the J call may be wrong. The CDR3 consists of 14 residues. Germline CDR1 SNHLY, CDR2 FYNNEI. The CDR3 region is CAGSETARQETQYF. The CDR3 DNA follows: TGTGCCGGCAGTGAGACAGCTAGACAAGAGACCCAGTACTTC.

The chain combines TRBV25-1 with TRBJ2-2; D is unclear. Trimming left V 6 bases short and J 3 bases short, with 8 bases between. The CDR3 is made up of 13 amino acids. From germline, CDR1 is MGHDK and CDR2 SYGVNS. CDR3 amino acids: CASSDVDTGELFF. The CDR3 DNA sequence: TGTGCCAGCAGCGACGTCGACACCGGGGAGCTGTTTTTT.

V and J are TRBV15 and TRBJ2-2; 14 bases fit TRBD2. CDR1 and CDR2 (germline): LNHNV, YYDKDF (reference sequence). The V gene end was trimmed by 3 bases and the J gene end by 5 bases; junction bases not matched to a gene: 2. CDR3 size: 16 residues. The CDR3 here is CATSRGLAGVTGELFF. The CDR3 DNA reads TGTGCCACCAGCAGGGGACTAGCGGGAGTTACCGGGGAGCTGTTTTTT.

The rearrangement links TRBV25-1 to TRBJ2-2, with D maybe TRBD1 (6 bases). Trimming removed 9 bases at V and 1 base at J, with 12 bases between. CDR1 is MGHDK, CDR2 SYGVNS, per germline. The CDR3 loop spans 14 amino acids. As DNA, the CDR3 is TGTGCCAGAAGCCAGGACAGGAACACCGGGGAGCTGTTTTTT. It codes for CARSQDRNTGELFF.

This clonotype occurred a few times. CDR3 sequence: CASSLGLDRGQASASRYTF. CDR3 bases: TGTGCCAGCAGCCTAGGGTTGGACAGGGGGCAAGCAAGCGCCAGTCGCTACACCTTC. This sequence joins TRBV7-9 and TRBJ1-2; TRBD1 agrees at 11 bases. Trimming cost V 5 bases and J 9 bases; bases outside gene matches: 23. Germline V gives CDR1 SEHNR, CDR2 FQNEAQ (reference sequence). The CDR3 consists of 19 residues.

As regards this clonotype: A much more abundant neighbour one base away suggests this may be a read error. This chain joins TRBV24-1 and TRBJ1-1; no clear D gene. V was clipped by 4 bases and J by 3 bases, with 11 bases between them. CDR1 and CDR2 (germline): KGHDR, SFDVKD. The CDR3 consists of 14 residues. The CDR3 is CATSEGSTDTEAFF. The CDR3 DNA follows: TGTGCCACCAGTGAAGGCAGTACGGACACTGAAGCTTTCTTT.

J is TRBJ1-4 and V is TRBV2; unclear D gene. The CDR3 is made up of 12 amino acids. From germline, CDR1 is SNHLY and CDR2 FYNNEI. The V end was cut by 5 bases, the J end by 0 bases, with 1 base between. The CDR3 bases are TGTGCCAGCAGTTCAACTAATGAAAAACTGTTTTTT. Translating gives CASSSTNEKLFF.

The CDR3 nucleotides are TGTGCCACCAGTGACCCAGGGACAAGAGGAACCGGGGAGCTGTTTTTT. Translation: CATSDPGTRGTGELFF. V and J are TRBV24-1 and TRBJ2-2; D may be TRBD1 (6 bases). CDR1 is KGHDR and CDR2 is SFDVKD in the germline V gene. V was cut by 4 bases and J by 5 bases, with 16 bases left in between. This CDR3 region has 16 residues.

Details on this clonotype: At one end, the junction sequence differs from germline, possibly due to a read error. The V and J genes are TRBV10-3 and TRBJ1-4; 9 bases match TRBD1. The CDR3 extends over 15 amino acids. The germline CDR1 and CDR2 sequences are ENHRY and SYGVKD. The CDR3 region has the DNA TGTGCCAGCAGTTACGACGGGACAGGGTCCGAAAAACTGTTTTTT. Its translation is CASSYDGTGSEKLFF.

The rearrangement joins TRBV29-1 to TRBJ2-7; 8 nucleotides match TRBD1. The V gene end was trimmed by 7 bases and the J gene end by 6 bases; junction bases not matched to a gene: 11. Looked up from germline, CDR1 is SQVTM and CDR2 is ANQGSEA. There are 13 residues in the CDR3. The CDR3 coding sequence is TGCAGCGCGTCCGGACAGGGCGTCGGCGAGCAGTACTTC. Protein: CSASGQGVGEQYF.

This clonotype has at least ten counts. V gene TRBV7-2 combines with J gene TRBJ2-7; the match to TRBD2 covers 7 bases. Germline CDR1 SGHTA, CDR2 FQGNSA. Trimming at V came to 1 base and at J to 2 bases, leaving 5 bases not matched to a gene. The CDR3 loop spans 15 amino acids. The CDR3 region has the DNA TGTGCCAGCAGCTTAGATAGCGGGCAAACCTACGAGCAGTACTTC. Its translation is CASSLDSGQTYEQYF. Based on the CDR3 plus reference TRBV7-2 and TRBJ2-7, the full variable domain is GAGVSQSPSNKVTEKGKDVELRCDPISGHTALYWYRQSLGQGLEFLIYFQGNSAPDKSGLPSDRFSAERTGGSVSTLTIQRTQQEDSAVYLCASSLDSGQTYEQYFGPGTRLTVT.

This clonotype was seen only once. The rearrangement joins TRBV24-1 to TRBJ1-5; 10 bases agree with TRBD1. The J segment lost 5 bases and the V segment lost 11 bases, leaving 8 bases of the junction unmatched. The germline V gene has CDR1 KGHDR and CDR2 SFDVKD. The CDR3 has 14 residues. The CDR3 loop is CARGTGTGDQPQHF. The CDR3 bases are TGTGCCAGGGGAACAGGGACAGGGGATCAGCCCCAGCATTTT.

In DNA, the CDR3 is TGTGCCTGGAGCGACACCCAGGGGGATTACATAGTAGACAATCAGCCCCAGCATTTT. Translated: CAWSDTQGDYIVDNQPQHF. The chain uses TRBV24-1 and TRBJ1-5, with 7 bases aligning to TRBD1. With V trimmed by 12 bases and J by 3 bases, 25 bases remained unmatched. Germline CDR1 KGHDR, CDR2 SFDVKD. This CDR3 has 19 residues.

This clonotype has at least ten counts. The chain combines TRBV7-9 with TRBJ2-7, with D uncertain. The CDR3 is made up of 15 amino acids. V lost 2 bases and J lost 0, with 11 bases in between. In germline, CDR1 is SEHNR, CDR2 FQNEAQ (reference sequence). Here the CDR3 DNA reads TGTGCCAGCAGCTTAAACAGACCGAGCTCCTACGAGCAGTACTTC. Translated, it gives CASSLNRPSSYEQYF.

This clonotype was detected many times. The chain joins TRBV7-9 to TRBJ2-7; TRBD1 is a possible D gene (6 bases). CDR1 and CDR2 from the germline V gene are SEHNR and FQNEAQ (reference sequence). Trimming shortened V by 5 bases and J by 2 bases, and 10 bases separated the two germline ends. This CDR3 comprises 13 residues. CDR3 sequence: CASSPRTAYEQYF. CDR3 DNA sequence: TGTGCCAGCAGCCCGAGGACAGCCTACGAGCAGTACTTC.

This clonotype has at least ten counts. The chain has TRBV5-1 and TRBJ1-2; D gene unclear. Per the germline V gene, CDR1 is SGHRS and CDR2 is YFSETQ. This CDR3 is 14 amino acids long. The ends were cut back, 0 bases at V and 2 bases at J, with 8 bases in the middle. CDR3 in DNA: TGCGCCAGCAGCTTGGATCCCACCAACTATGGCTACACCTTC. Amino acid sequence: CASSLDPTNYGYTF.

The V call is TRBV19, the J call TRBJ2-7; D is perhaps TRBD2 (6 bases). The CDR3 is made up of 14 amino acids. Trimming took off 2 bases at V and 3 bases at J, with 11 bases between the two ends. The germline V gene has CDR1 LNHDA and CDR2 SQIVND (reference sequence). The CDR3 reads CASSIIGGNYEQYF. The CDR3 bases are TGTGCCAGTAGTATAATAGGCGGGAACTACGAGCAGTACTTC.

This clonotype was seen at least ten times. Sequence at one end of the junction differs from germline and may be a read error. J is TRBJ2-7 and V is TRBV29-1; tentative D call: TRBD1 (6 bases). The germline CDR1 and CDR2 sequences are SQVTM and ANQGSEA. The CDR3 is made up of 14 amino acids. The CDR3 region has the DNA TGCAGCGTCGAAGCCGGGACAATATCCTACGAGCAGTACTTC. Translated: CSVEAGTISYEQYF.

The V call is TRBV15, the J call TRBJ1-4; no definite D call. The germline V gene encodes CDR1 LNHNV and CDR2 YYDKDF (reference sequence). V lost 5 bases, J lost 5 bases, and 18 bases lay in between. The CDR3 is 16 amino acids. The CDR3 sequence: CATSEYAVGSNEKLFF. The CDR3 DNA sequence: TGTGCCACCAGCGAGTATGCAGTTGGCAGCAATGAAAAACTGTTTTTT.

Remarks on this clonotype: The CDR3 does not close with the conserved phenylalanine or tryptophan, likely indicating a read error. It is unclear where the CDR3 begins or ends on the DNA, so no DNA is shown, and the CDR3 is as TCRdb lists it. The CDR3 sequence is CAISDGQHS. The chain uses TRBV10-3 and TRBJ1-6; no DNA check was done on the table's D call, TRBD1. The germline CDR1 and CDR2 sequences are ENHRY and SYGVKD. The CDR3 sequence runs 9 residues, both termini included.

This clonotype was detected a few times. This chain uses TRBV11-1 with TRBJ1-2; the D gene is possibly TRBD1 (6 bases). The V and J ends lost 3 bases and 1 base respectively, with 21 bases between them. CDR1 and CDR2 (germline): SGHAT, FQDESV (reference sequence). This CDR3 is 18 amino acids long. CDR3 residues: CASSLSGSPDRYNYGYTF. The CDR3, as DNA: TGTGCCAGCAGCTTGTCGGGATCGCCGGACAGATATAACTATGGCTACACCTTC.

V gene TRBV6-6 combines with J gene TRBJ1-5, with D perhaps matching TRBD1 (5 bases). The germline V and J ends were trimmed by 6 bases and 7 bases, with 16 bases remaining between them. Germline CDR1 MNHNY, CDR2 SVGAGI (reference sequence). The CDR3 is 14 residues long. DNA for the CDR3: TGTGCCAGCAGCGACTCAGGGCTGAGGCAGCCCCAGCATTTT. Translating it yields CASSDSGLRQPQHF.

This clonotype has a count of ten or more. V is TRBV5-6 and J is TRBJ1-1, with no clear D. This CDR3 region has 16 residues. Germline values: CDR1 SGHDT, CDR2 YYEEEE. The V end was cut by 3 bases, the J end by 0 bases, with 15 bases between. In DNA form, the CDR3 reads TGTGCCAGCAGCTCTACCACCAGGCGCATGAACACTGAAGCTTTCTTT. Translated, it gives CASSSTTRRMNTEAFF. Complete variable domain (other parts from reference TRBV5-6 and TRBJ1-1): DAGVTQSPTHLIKTRGQQVTLRCSPKSGHDTVSWYQQALGQGPQFIFQYYEEEERQRGNFPDRFSGHQFPNYSSELNVNALLLGDSALYLCASSSTTRRMNTEAFFGQGTRLTVV.

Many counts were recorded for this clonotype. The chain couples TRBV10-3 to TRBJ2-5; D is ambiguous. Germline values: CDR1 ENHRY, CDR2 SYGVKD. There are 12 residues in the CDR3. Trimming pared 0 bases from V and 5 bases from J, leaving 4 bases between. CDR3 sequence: CAISESMETQYF. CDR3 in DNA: TGTGCCATCAGTGAGTCGATGGAGACCCAGTACTTC.